This T cell receptor beta chain appears in the sequencing data of a study of cytomegalovirus exposure and HLA in healthy donors. PCR primers comprised 60 Vbeta and 13 Jbeta primers. The protocol was immunoSEQ multiplex PCR, while the TCRdb copy is restricted to in-frame clones and leaves out a portion. The profile shows some 170,000 clones, approximately 80% of them singletons. Findings and caveats of the study: Most subjects had HLA-A and HLA-B alleles reportedly predicted accurately by TCR beta sequences. A later analysis reported that several of the most significant clusters appeared to be linked to common viral pathogens, among them Epstein-Barr virus.

The germline gives CDR1 SGDLS, CDR2 YYNGEE. The junction had 5 bases not matched to a gene; V was cut back by 4 bases and J by 7 bases. This CDR3 comprises 14 residues. As for this clone: Its antigen is not known.

This chain uses TRBV9 with TRBJ2-4; TRBD1 matches 10 bases. This receptor was obtained from a woman in her fifties or sixties in good health and CMV-seronegative. Sequenced: PBMCs. The CDR3 loop is CASSPRQGANIQYF. The DNA of the CDR3 is TGTGCCAGCAGCCCCCGACAGGGGGCGAACATTCAGTACTTC.